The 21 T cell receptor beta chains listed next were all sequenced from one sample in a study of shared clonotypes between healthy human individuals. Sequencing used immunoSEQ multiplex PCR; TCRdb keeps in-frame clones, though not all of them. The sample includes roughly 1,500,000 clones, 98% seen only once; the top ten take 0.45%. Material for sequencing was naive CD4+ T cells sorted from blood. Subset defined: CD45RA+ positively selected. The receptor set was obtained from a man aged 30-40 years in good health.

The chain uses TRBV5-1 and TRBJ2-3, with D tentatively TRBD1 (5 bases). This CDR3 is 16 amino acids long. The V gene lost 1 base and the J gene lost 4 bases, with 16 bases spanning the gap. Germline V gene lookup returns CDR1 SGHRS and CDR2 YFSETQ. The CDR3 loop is CASSLFGAIGADTQYF. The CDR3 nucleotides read TGCGCCAGCAGCTTGTTTGGGGCTATTGGTGCAGATACGCAGTATTTT.

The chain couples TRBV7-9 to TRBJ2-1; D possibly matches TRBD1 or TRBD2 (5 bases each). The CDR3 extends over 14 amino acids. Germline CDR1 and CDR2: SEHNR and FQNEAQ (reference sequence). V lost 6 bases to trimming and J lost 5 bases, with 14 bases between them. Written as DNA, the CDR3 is TGTGCCAGCAGTTGGGGGACGCGGGACAATGAGCAGTTCTTC. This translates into CASSWGTRDNEQFF.

CDR3 nucleotide sequence: TGTGCCAGCAGCTTGTTCCCTAGGGGACAGGGAAGGGGAAACATTCAGTACTTC. It yields the protein CASSLFPRGQGRGNIQYF. The J gene is TRBJ2-4, the V gene TRBV7-2; 9 nucleotides agree with TRBD1. J was trimmed by 6 bases and V by 3 bases; bases with no gene match: 15. Germline lookup yields CDR1 SGHTA and CDR2 FQGNSA. The CDR3 is made up of 18 amino acids.

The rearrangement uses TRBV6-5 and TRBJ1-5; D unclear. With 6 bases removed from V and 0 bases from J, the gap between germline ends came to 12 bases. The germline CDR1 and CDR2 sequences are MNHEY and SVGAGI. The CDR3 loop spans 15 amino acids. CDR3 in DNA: TGTGCCAGCAGGAAACTAAGAAATAGCAATCAGCCCCAGCATTTT. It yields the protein CASRKLRNSNQPQHF.

CDR3 residues: CASRSGYAQYF. CDR3 sequence (DNA): TGTGCCAGCAGGTCGGGCTACGCGCAGTATTTT. The chain has TRBV5-4 and TRBJ2-3, with D unclear. Germline CDR1 is SGHNT and CDR2 is YYREEE (reference sequence). Trimming removed 5 bases from V and 10 bases from J, with 11 bases in between. This CDR3 has 11 amino acids.

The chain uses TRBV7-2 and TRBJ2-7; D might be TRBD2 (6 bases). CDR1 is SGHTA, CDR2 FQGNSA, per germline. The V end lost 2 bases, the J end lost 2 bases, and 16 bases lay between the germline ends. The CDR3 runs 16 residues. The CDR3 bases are TGTGCCAGCAGCTTATTGGAGGGTCGTTCAACCTACGAGCAGTACTTC. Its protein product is CASSLLEGRSTYEQYF.

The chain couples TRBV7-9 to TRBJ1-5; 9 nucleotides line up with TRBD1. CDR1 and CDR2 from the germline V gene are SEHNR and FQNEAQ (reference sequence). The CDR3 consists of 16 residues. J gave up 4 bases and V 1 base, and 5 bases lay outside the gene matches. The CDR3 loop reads CASSLEGGQGNQPQHF. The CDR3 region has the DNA TGTGCCAGCAGCTTAGAGGGGGGACAGGGTAATCAGCCCCAGCATTTT.

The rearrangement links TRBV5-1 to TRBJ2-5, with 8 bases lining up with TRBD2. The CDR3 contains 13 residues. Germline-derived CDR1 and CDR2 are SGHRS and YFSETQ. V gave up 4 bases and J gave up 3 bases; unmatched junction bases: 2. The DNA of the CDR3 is TGCGCCAGCAGCAAAGCGGGAGAAGAGACCCAGTACTTC. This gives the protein CASSKAGEETQYF.

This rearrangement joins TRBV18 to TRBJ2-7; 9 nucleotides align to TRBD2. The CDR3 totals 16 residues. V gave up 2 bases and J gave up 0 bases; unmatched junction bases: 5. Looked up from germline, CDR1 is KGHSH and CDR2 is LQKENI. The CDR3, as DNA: TGTGCCAGCTCACCAACCACGGGACTAGCCTCCTACGAGCAGTACTTC. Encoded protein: CASSPTTGLASYEQYF.

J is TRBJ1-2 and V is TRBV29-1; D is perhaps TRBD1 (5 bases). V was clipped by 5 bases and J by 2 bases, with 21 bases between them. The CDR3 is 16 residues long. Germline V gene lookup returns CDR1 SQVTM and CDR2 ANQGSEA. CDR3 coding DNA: TGCAGCGTTATGCCCAGAGGTCAACGGGGGAACTATGGCTACACCTTC. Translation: CSVMPRGQRGNYGYTF.

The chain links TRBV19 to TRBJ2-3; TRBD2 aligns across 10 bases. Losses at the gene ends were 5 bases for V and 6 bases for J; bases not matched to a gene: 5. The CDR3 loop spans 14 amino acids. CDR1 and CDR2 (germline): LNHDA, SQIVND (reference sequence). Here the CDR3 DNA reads TGTGCCAGTAGTCTAGCGGGAGTGGAGGATACGCAGTATTTT. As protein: CASSLAGVEDTQYF.

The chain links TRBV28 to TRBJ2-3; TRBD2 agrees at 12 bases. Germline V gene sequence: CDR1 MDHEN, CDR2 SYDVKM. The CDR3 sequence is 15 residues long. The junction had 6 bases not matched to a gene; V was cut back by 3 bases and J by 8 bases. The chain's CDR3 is CASSFEASGRGTQYF. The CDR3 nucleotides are TGTGCCAGCAGTTTTGAGGCTAGCGGGAGGGGTACGCAGTATTTT.

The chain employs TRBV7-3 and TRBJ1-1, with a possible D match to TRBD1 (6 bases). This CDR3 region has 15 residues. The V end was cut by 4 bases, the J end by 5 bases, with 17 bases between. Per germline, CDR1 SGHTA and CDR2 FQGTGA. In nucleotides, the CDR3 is TGTGCCAGCAGCTACAAGACAGGACCAAATACTGAAGCTTTCTTT. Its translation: CASSYKTGPNTEAFF.

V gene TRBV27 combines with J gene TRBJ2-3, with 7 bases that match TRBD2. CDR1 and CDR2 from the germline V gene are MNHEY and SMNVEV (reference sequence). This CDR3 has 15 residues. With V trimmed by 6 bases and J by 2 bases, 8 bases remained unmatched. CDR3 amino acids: CASRMPSGNTDTQYF. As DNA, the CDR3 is TGTGCCAGCAGAATGCCTAGCGGAAACACAGATACGCAGTATTTT.

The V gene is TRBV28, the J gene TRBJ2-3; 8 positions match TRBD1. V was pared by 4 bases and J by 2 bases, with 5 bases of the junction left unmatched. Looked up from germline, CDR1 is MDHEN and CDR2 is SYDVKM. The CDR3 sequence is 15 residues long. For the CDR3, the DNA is TGTGCCAGCAGTTCCCGACAGGGGATCACAGATACGCAGTATTTT. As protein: CASSSRQGITDTQYF.

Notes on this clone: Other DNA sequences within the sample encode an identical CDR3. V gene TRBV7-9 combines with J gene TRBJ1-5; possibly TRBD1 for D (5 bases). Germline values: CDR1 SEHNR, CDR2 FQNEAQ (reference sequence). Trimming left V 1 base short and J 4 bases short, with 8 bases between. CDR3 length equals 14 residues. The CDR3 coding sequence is TGTGCCAGCAGCTTAGGGGGGGGTAATCAGCCCCAGCATTTT. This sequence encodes CASSLGGGNQPQHF.

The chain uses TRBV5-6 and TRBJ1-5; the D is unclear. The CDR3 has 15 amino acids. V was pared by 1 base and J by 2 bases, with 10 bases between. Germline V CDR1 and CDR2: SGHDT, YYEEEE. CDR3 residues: CASSLWRSGNQPQHF. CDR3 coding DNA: TGTGCCAGCAGCTTGTGGAGATCTGGCAATCAGCCCCAGCATTTT.

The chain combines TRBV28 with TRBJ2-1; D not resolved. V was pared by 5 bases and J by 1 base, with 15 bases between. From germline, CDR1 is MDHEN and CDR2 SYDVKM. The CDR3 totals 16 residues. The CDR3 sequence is CASSTTTKYSYNEQFF. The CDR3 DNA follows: TGTGCCAGCAGTACAACCACAAAGTATTCCTACAATGAGCAGTTCTTC. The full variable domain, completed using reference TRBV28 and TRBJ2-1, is DVKVTQSSRYLVKRTGEKVFLECVQDMDHENMFWYRQDPGLGLRLIYFSYDVKMKEKGDIPEGYSVSREKKERFSLILESASTNQTSMYLCASSTTTKYSYNEQFFGPGTRLTVL.

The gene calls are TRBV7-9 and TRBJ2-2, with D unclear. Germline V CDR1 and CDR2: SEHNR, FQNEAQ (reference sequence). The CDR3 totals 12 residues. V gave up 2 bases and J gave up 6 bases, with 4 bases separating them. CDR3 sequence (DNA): TGTGCCAGCAGCTTAATACCCGGGGAGCTGTTTTTT. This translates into CASSLIPGELFF.

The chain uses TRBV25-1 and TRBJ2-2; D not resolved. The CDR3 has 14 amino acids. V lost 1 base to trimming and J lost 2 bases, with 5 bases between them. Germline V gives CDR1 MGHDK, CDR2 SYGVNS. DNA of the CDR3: TGTGCCAGCAGTGAATCACAAAACACCGGGGAGCTGTTTTTT. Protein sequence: CASSESQNTGELFF.

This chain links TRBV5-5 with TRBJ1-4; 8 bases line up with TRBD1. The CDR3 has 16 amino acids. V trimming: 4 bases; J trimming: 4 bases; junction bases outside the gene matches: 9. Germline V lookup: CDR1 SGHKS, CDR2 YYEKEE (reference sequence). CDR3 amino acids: CASSLSNRGSNEKLFF. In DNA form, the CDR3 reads TGTGCCAGCAGCCTTTCGAACAGGGGGAGTAATGAAAAACTGTTTTTT.